The TCR beta chain under discussion was sequenced for a study of T-cell reconstitution after alpha-beta-depleted transplantation in children. For TCRbeta, the library was prepared with unique molecular identifiers. TCRdb re-derived calls from the PCR reads in MiXCR, one entry per CDR3 protein. Altogether about 610,000 distinct CDR3 sequences are present, 25% to 30% being singletons, with the ten largest covering about 35%. Whole-study results and caveats: From newly produced T cells came most of the T-cell counts and diversity one year after transplant. Several hundred expanded graft clones reportedly supplied alpha-beta T cells about two months after transplant. From surviving recipient T cells and thymic progenitors came the high day-60 TCRbeta diversity observed in some patients.

There are 14 residues in the CDR3. Germline V CDR1 and CDR2: MNHEY, SMNVEV (reference sequence). The V end was cut by 4 bases, the J end by 0 bases, with 10 bases between. The table lists this clonotype with a count of one. Its antigen is as yet unknown. The sample consisted of PBMCs, taken before TCRalphabeta/CD19-depleted stem cell transplant. This rearrangement joins TRBV27 to TRBJ2-7, with D possibly TRBD2 on 6 matching bases. The receptor's source is a boy in the first two years of life with Wiskott-Aldrich syndrome, due to receive a stem cell transplant. CDR3 protein: CASSWRERSYEQYF. The CDR3 DNA reads TGTGCCAGCAGTTGGAGGGAGCGCTCCTACGAGCAGTACTTC.